Each of the 31 T cell receptor beta chains below was sequenced from the same sample in a study of blood T cell repertoires in COVID-19. Using immunoSEQ multiplex PCR, the repertoire was profiled, and TCRdb retains in-frame clones only, with some absent. The data hold about 170,000 clones, with 79% observed a single time. Sequenced material: PBMCs or T cells enriched from blood (not recorded which). The receptors derive from a woman in her 70s in a cohort exposed to, infected with or recovered from COVID-19 (not recorded which).

This clone was detected only a few times. This chain uses TRBV19 with TRBJ1-3; D is unclear. The germline V gene encodes CDR1 LNHDA and CDR2 SQIVND (reference sequence). Trimming left V 3 bases short and J 2 bases short, with 11 bases between. The CDR3 extends over 15 amino acids. CDR3 coding DNA: TGTGCCAGTAGTATCCAATGGGGAGCTGGAAACACCATATATTTT. It translates to CASSIQWGAGNTIYF.

This chain joins TRBV30 and TRBJ2-5, with 7 bases identical to TRBD2. Per germline, CDR1 GTSNPN and CDR2 SVGIG (reference sequence). V shed 0 bases, J shed 4 bases, and the junction held 8 bases outside the gene matches. This CDR3 has 15 amino acids. The CDR3 reads CAWSVKPTGGETQYF. CDR3 bases: TGTGCCTGGAGTGTTAAACCGACGGGGGGAGAGACCCAGTACTTC.

This rearrangement joins TRBV4-3 to TRBJ1-4; D gene uncertain. Trimming took off 0 bases at V and 10 bases at J, with 12 bases between the two ends. The CDR3 covers 14 residues. Germline loops: CDR1 LGHNA, CDR2 YSLEER. In DNA, the CDR3 is TGCGCCAGCAGCCAAGATGCGGGGATCGGAAAACTGTTTTTT. It encodes CASSQDAGIGKLFF.

V is TRBV5-6 and J is TRBJ2-1; D not certain. The length of the CDR3 is 15 residues. Between the trimmed V and J ends, which lost 0 bases and 0 bases, there was a span of 7 bases. Germline V gives CDR1 SGHDT, CDR2 YYEEEE. CDR3 residues: CASSLGRNSYNEQFF. CDR3 bases: TGTGCCAGCAGCTTGGGGCGGAACTCCTACAATGAGCAGTTCTTC.

This chain connects TRBV15 to TRBJ1-3, with D maybe TRBD1 (6 bases). The CDR3 is made up of 14 amino acids. With 0 bases removed from V and 6 bases from J, the gap between germline ends came to 9 bases. The V gene's germline CDR1 is LNHNV and CDR2 YYDKDF (reference sequence). CDR3 protein: CATSRDQGSNTIYF. Written as DNA, the CDR3 is TGTGCCACCAGCAGAGATCAGGGGTCAAACACCATATATTTT.

CDR3 protein: CASSLMRGAVDGYTF. CDR3 coding DNA: TGTGCCAGCAGCTTGATGCGGGGAGCCGTGGATGGCTACACCTTC. This chain joins TRBV5-4 and TRBJ1-2; D is unclear. The V end lost 1 base, the J end lost 6 bases, and 16 bases lay between the germline ends. CDR3 length equals 15 residues. Germline assignment: CDR1 SGHNT and CDR2 YYREEE (reference sequence).

This chain uses TRBV5-1 with TRBJ2-1, with 7 bases that match TRBD2. CDR1 is SGHRS and CDR2 is YFSETQ in the germline V gene. The CDR3 extends over 16 amino acids. V lost 1 base and J lost 8; bases outside the gene matches: 12. The CDR3 reads CASSLSIGGSGHEQFF. In nucleotides, the CDR3 is TGCGCCAGCAGCTTGAGTATTGGCGGGAGCGGGCATGAGCAGTTCTTC.

The chain joins TRBV2 to TRBJ1-3, with a possible D match to TRBD1 (5 bases). The germline V gene has CDR1 SNHLY and CDR2 FYNNEI. Trimming pared 5 bases from V and 3 bases from J, leaving 14 bases between. This CDR3 is built from 15 residues. The CDR3 DNA reads TGTGCCAGCAGTCCGCAGGGAAATGGTGGAAACACCATATATTTT. Translated: CASSPQGNGGNTIYF.

This chain uses TRBV18 with TRBJ1-4; D is uncertain. CDR1 KGHSH and CDR2 LQKENI come from the germline V gene. V gave up 4 bases and J gave up 6 bases, with 12 bases separating them. The CDR3 sequence is 14 residues long. CDR3 nucleotide sequence: TGTGCCAGCTCACGGGCCGCCGGCGATGAAAAACTGTTTTTT. Translation: CASSRAAGDEKLFF.

The J gene is TRBJ2-5, the V gene TRBV27, with D tentatively TRBD1 (6 bases). V was cut by 3 bases and J by 5 bases, with 13 bases left in between. Germline V gene sequence: CDR1 MNHEY, CDR2 SMNVEV (reference sequence). The CDR3 totals 14 residues. The CDR3 loop is CASSFQGMGETQYF. The CDR3 DNA reads TGTGCCAGCAGTTTTCAGGGGATGGGGGAGACCCAGTACTTC.

The V and J genes are TRBV15 and TRBJ2-1, with 13 bases lining up with TRBD2. CDR3 size: 17 residues. V lost 0 bases, J lost 9 bases, and 8 bases stayed unmatched. From germline, CDR1 is LNHNV and CDR2 YYDKDF (reference sequence). The CDR3 DNA is TGTGCCACCAGCAGAGATGCCCGGACTAGCGGGAGTGGTGAGCAGTTCTTC. It specifies CATSRDARTSGSGEQFF.

This chain uses TRBV5-8 with TRBJ2-3; 10 nucleotides agree with TRBD1. The CDR3 contains 17 residues. V was clipped by 0 bases and J by 3 bases; unmatched bases: 7. Germline CDR1 is SGHTS and CDR2 is YDEGEE. CDR3 residues: CASSLGTTGGRTDTQYF. The CDR3 bases are TGTGCCAGCAGCTTGGGGACGACAGGGGGCAGAACAGATACGCAGTATTTT. The full variable domain, in which reference TRBV5-8 and TRBJ2-3 provide the parts outside the CDR3, is EAGVTQSPTHLIKTRGQQATLRCSPISGHTSVYWYQQALGLGLQFLLWYDEGEERNRGNFPPRFSGRQFPNYSSELNVNALELEDSALYLCASSLGTTGGRTDTQYFGPGTRLTVL.

This clone was seen only a few times. The V call is TRBV13, the J call TRBJ1-6; possible D gene TRBD1, 5 bases. Trimming stripped 7 bases from V and 10 bases from J, with 17 bases between. The CDR3 has 14 residues. Germline loops: CDR1 PRHDT, CDR2 FYEKMQ (reference sequence). The CDR3: CASTAGLGDSPLHF. The CDR3 nucleotides read TGTGCCAGCACCGCGGGGTTAGGGGACTCACCCCTCCACTTT.

The genes are TRBV28 and TRBJ1-2; D might be TRBD1 (5 bases). V was clipped by 11 bases and J by 5 bases, with 21 bases between them. Per germline, CDR1 MDHEN and CDR2 SYDVKM. The CDR3 contains 14 residues. The chain's CDR3 is CACVAPGGGYGYTF. The CDR3 DNA sequence: TGTGCCTGCGTCGCCCCGGGGGGAGGGTATGGCTACACCTTC.

This sequence joins TRBV6-6 and TRBJ2-7; D is unclear. The V end lost 8 bases, the J end lost 2 bases, and 13 bases lay between the germline ends. Germline V CDR1 and CDR2: MNHNY, SVGAGI (reference sequence). The CDR3 loop spans 13 amino acids. The CDR3: CASVTSNAYEQYF. The CDR3, as DNA: TGTGCCAGCGTGACATCTAACGCCTACGAGCAGTACTTC.

The count of this clone is one. This chain uses TRBV7-8 with TRBJ1-5; no firm D call. Looked up from germline, CDR1 is SGHVS and CDR2 is FQNEAQ. V shed 2 bases and J shed 0 bases, with 5 bases lying between them. This CDR3 is 14 amino acids long. CDR3 nucleotide sequence: TGTGCCAGCAGCTTACGGGATAGCAATCAGCCCCAGCATTTT. It translates to CASSLRDSNQPQHF.

The V and J genes are TRBV21-1 and TRBJ2-7; the tabulated D call, TRBD2, remains unverified against the DNA. TRBV21-1 is a known pseudogene. The CDR3 has 20 residues. In nucleotides, the CDR3 is TGTGCCAGCAGCAAAAGCGGGAGGGGCCGAAACCCGGGGGGAGATTACGAGCAGTACTTC. Translated, it gives CASSKSGRGRNPGGDYEQYF.

V gene TRBV18 combines with J gene TRBJ1-4; D remains unclear. CDR3 length: 13 amino acids. Germline CDR1 and CDR2: KGHSH and LQKENI. V gave up 6 bases and J gave up 11 bases, with 16 bases separating them. The CDR3 nucleotides read TGTGCCAGCTCGAGGACTGAAGAGTGGAAACTGTTTTTT. This gives the protein CASSRTEEWKLFF.

The rearrangement uses TRBV4-1 and TRBJ2-7; possibly TRBD2 for D (6 bases). Germline V CDR1 and CDR2: MGHRA, YSYEKL. This CDR3 has 14 amino acids. Trimming removed 4 bases from V and 6 bases from J, with 16 bases in between. CDR3 region: CASSLRDAGSEQYF. The CDR3 DNA reads as TGCGCCAGCAGCCTCCGGGACGCCGGGAGCGAGCAGTACTTC.

This chain links TRBV10-3 with TRBJ1-1; tentative D call: TRBD1 (6 bases). The CDR3 sequence is 13 residues long. CDR1 ENHRY and CDR2 SYGVKD come from the germline V gene. The V end was cut by 6 bases, the J end by 2 bases, with 10 bases between. CDR3 region: CAIRQDRNTEAFF. For the CDR3, the DNA is TGTGCCATCAGACAGGACAGAAACACTGAAGCTTTCTTT.

This chain links TRBV7-3 with TRBJ1-2; 10 bases line up with TRBD1. CDR3 length equals 13 residues. CDR1 SGHTA and CDR2 FQGTGA come from the germline V gene. V lost 4 bases to trimming and J lost 8 bases; unmatched junction nucleotides: 4. The CDR3 region is CASSSDRGRGYTF. The CDR3 coding sequence is TGTGCCAGCAGCTCCGACAGGGGGCGAGGCTACACCTTC.

This clone was detected a few times. This chain uses TRBV13 with TRBJ1-6; D might be TRBD1 (5 bases). V lost 7 bases, J lost 5 bases, and 12 bases lay in between. Germline CDR1 reads PRHDT; CDR2 reads FYEKMQ (reference sequence). CDR3 length equals 14 residues. In DNA form, the CDR3 reads TGTGCCAGCACGAAGGGGCAGGATAATTCACCCCTCCACTTT. This gives the protein CASTKGQDNSPLHF.

This clone was observed a handful of times. This CDR3 reads CASSSPSGGGTEAFF. In nucleotides, the CDR3 is TGTGCCAGCAGTTCCCCGTCAGGGGGAGGCACTGAAGCTTTCTTT. The rearrangement joins TRBV28 to TRBJ1-1; 7 bases are shared with TRBD1. This CDR3 is built from 15 residues. Germline-derived CDR1 and CDR2 are MDHEN and SYDVKM. The junction had 9 bases not matched to a gene; V was cut back by 4 bases and J by 4 bases.

The chain combines TRBV11-3 with TRBJ2-5; D is undetermined. Germline CDR1 SGHNT, CDR2 YENEEA. The CDR3 is made up of 14 amino acids. Trimming cost V 4 bases and J 5 bases, with 14 bases left between them. CDR3 in DNA: TGTGCCAGCAGCTCCAGTTCCAGCGAGGAGACCCAGTACTTC. Translation gives CASSSSSSEETQYF.

The rearrangement links TRBV6-5 to TRBJ1-5; D may be TRBD1 (5 bases). The CDR3 length is 14 residues. From germline, CDR1 is MNHEY and CDR2 SVGAGI. The germline V and J ends were trimmed by 6 bases and 3 bases, with 12 bases remaining between them. DNA of the CDR3: TGTGCCAGCAGCCGGGGGACTAACAATCAGCCCCAGCATTTT. It is translated as CASSRGTNNQPQHF.

The chain uses TRBV7-9 and TRBJ1-6, with 7 bases fitting TRBD1. Germline CDR1 and CDR2: SEHNR and FQNEAQ (reference sequence). The ends lost 5 bases at V and 9 bases at J; junction bases unmatched: 10. The CDR3 contains 15 residues. CDR3 nucleotide sequence: TGTGCCAGCAGCCCAGGGGGGACAGTCGGTTCACCCCTCCACTTT. Translating gives CASSPGGTVGSPLHF.

The CDR3 DNA reads TGTGCCAGCAGCTCTCAGGGGTTTCAATGGGATGAGCAGTTCTTC. It yields the protein CASSSQGFQWDEQFF. V is TRBV7-2 and J is TRBJ2-1; maybe TRBD1 (6 bases). The germline V gene has CDR1 SGHTA and CDR2 FQGNSA. CDR3 length equals 15 residues. V was shortened by 4 bases and J by 8 bases, with 18 bases between the two germline ends.

The table lists this clone with a count of one. V is TRBV2 and J is TRBJ2-2; the D gene is possibly TRBD2 (5 bases). This CDR3 spans 15 amino acids. Germline CDR1 is SNHLY and CDR2 is FYNNEI. Trimming removed 3 bases from V and 1 base from J, with 9 bases in between. In DNA form, the CDR3 reads TGTGCCAGCAGTGAGCAAGCGGTGAACACCGGGGAGCTGTTTTTT. Protein: CASSEQAVNTGELFF.

The chain carries TRBV24-1 and TRBJ2-5; 7 nucleotides match TRBD2. Trimming at V came to 3 bases and at J to 9 bases, leaving 24 bases not matched to a gene. Germline lookup yields CDR1 KGHDR and CDR2 SFDVKD. The CDR3 contains 19 residues. CDR3 nucleotide sequence: TGTGCCACCAGTGATGACCCAATCACTAGCGAGGAGGGGAGGGAGGCCCAGTACTTC. This codes for CATSDDPITSEEGREAQYF.

The rearrangement links TRBV18 to TRBJ1-5; D unclear. CDR1 is KGHSH, CDR2 LQKENI, per germline. Between the trimmed V and J ends, which lost 1 base and 7 bases, there was a span of 14 bases. The CDR3 loop spans 15 amino acids. The CDR3 sequence: CASSPRGVGGQPQHF. CDR3 DNA sequence: TGTGCCAGCTCACCACGGGGAGTGGGTGGACAGCCCCAGCATTTT.

The chain joins TRBV28 to TRBJ2-3; D is perhaps TRBD2 (6 bases). Germline CDR1 and CDR2: MDHEN and SYDVKM. V was pared by 6 bases and J by 0 bases, with 13 bases between. CDR3 length equals 15 residues. The CDR3 sequence: CASRSGTFSTDTQYF. In DNA form, the CDR3 reads TGTGCCAGCAGATCCGGGACTTTTAGCACAGATACGCAGTATTTT.